This T cell receptor beta chain is drawn from a study of technical replicates of blood from a few donors. In germline, CDR1 is DFQATT, CDR2 SNEGSKA (reference sequence). This CDR3 is 11 amino acids long. V dropped 6 bases and J dropped 6 bases, with 8 bases sitting between them. Assay: immunoSEQ multiplex PCR; the TCRdb copy retains only in-frame clones and omits some. The sample has 78,000 or so clones; 91% are singletons. The table lists this clone with a count of one. The clonotype comes from a human donor in good health. Some clones in this sample may be carry-over from other donors' samples. Material: T cells isolated from PBMCs. This chain connects TRBV20-1 to TRBJ2-2, with D unclear. This CDR3 reads CSAPRSGELFF. In DNA, the CDR3 is TGCAGTGCCCCCCGTTCCGGGGAGCTGTTTTTT.